The present TCR beta chain was sequenced within a study of blood T cell repertoires in COVID-19. Measured with immunoSEQ multiplex PCR; TCRdb has only the in-frame clones, and not every one. The table lists some 24,000 clones, 86% of them singletons. CDR3 size: 16 residues. Looked up from germline, CDR1 is SGDLS and CDR2 is YYNGEE. The trim removed 2 bases at V and 5 bases at J, leaving 7 bases unmatched. This clonotype was obtained from a man aged 50-60 years with active COVID-19. The chain uses TRBV9 and TRBJ2-1; 10 nucleotides match TRBD2. The specimen sequenced was peripheral blood. The CDR3 region has the DNA TGTGCCAGCAGCGTTGGAGATAGCGGGGGGAACAATGAGCAGTTCTTC. Protein: CASSVGDSGGNNEQFF.